This is a list of T cell receptor beta chains from one sample in a study of blood T cell repertoires in COVID-19. TCRdb's table, derived via immunoSEQ multiplex PCR, lists solely in-frame clones and lacks some. Here the sample spans hundreds of thousands of clones, about 80% being singletons. The specimen was peripheral blood. The receptors were sampled from a woman of 80 years or more with acute or convalescent COVID-19. The CDR3 runs from the conserved cysteine through the conserved F or W. The D gene is left open where the match is weak. Size is stated for part of the rows, as once, few or many counts, or as a class when the clone is expanded.

j_gene | d_gene | v_gene | abundance | CDR3nt | CDR3aa
TRBJ1-6 | NA | TRBV21-1 | NA | TGTGCCACTCAGCGCCCGTTAAATTCACCCCTCCACTTT | CATQRPLNSPLHF
TRBJ1-5 | TRBD1 | TRBV18 | NA | TGTGCCAGCTCCGGGGACAGGGGTAGGAATCAGCCCCAGCATTTT | CASSGDRGRNQPQHF
TRBJ2-5 | TRBD2 | TRBV7-2 | once | TGTGCCAGCAGCTCCTCCGGGACTAGGGCTTACCAAGAGACCCAGTACTTC | CASSSSGTRAYQETQYF
TRBJ2-5 | NA | TRBV7-9 | NA | TGTGCCAGCAGCCCTGGCGGCAGTTGGGAGACCCAGTACTTC | CASSPGGSWETQYF
TRBJ2-5 | NA | TRBV5-1 | NA | TGCGCCAGCAGCTTGGTGGGACAAGGAGAGACCCAGTACTTC | CASSLVGQGETQYF
TRBJ2-5 | NA | TRBV4-1 | NA | TGCGCCAGCAGCCAAGATACGAGACAACCCAACCCGCCTCAAGAGACCCAGTACTTC | CASSQDTRQPNPPQETQYF
TRBJ2-7 | NA | TRBV21-1 | NA | TGTGCCAGCAGCAAAGCGACAGGGGGGCACGAGCAGTACTTC | CASSKATGGHEQYF
TRBJ1-5 | TRBD1 | TRBV6-1 | NA | TGTGCCAGCAGTGAACTGGGACAGGGACCCAATCAGCCCCAGCATTTT | CASSELGQGPNQPQHF
TRBJ1-1 | NA | TRBV11-3 | NA | TGTGCCAGCAGCTCGGGATTTTCCCCCACTGAAGCTTTCTTT | CASSSGFSPTEAFF
TRBJ2-7 | NA | TRBV2 | NA | TGTGCCAGCAGCGACGGGATCCCACCACCCGAGCAGTACTTC | CASSDGIPPPEQYF
TRBJ2-1 | TRBD2 | TRBV3-1/TRBV3-2 | NA | TGTGCCAGCAGCCAAGACTGGAGCGGGGCCACCAATGAGCAGTTCTTC | CASSQDWSGATNEQFF
TRBJ1-1 | NA | TRBV3-1/TRBV3-2 | NA | TGTGCCAGCAGCCAACTGGGGACATTCAACACTGAAGCTTTCTTT | CASSQLGTFNTEAFF
TRBJ2-7 | TRBD1 | TRBV19 | NA | TGTGCCAGTAGTAAGGGACAGGGGGCTTACTACGAGCAGTACTTC | CASSKGQGAYYEQYF
TRBJ2-1 | TRBD2 | TRBV29-1 | NA | TGCAGCGTTGCGGGGGGGTCCTACAATGAGCAGTTCTTC | CSVAGGSYNEQFF
TRBJ2-1 | NA | TRBV9 | once | TGTGCCAGCAGCGTTGGCCCGGGCTCCTACAATGAGCAGTTCTTC | CASSVGPGSYNEQFF
TRBJ2-5 | NA | TRBV18 | NA | TGTGCCAGCTCACCGACTAGTACGGAGACCCAGTACTTC | CASSPTSTETQYF
TRBJ2-2 | TRBD1 | TRBV6-5 | NA | TGTGCCACCGGTACAGGGGGCTACACCGGGGAGCTGTTTTTT | CATGTGGYTGELFF
TRBJ1-2 | NA | TRBV5-1 | NA | TGCGCCAGCAGCTCCTACGAGACTTCTAACTATGGCTACACCTTC | CASSSYETSNYGYTF
TRBJ2-7 | TRBD1 | TRBV5-1 | few | TGCGCCAGCAAAATCGCGGGCGGCTCGGACAGGGGCCACGAGCAGTACTTC | CASKIAGGSDRGHEQYF
TRBJ2-3 | TRBD2 | TRBV27 | NA | TGTGCCAGCGGCCCTGGGGGCGGGAGGGGAGATACGCAGTATTTT | CASGPGGGRGDTQYF
TRBJ2-5 | NA | TRBV5-4 | NA | TGTGCCAGCAGCCCACGAGGACAGAATAAAGAGACCCAGTACTTC | CASSPRGQNKETQYF
TRBJ1-2 | TRBD1 | TRBV13 | few | TGTGCCAGCAGCCCCGGACAGGAAACGTCATATGGCTACACCTTC | CASSPGQETSYGYTF
TRBJ1-1 | NA | TRBV18 | NA | TGTGCCAGCTCACCATTTAGGGCCCCGCGGGGGTTGGACACTGAAGCTTTCTTT | CASSPFRAPRGLDTEAFF
TRBJ2-7 | NA | TRBV5-6 | few | TGTGCCAGCAGCTTTGACGGGAGAAACGAGCAGTACTTC | CASSFDGRNEQYF
TRBJ1-1 | NA | TRBV5-8 | few | TGTGCCAGCAGCTGGAACAGGAACACTGAAGCTTTCTTT | CASSWNRNTEAFF
TRBJ2-7 | NA | TRBV18 | NA | TGTGCCAGCTCACCGGCCCGAGGCTACGAGCAGTACTTC | CASSPARGYEQYF
TRBJ2-7 | TRBD1 | TRBV19 | NA | TGTGCCAGTAGTACCCGGGACAGCCCCTACGAGCAGTACTTC | CASSTRDSPYEQYF
TRBJ2-7 | TRBD2 | TRBV5-5 | NA | TGTGCCAGCAGCTCGCGGGGGGACTACGAGCAGTACTTC | CASSSRGDYEQYF
TRBJ2-5 | NA | TRBV29-1 | NA | TGCAGCTCGGGACAATCGGGGACCCAGTACTTC | CSSGQSGTQYF
TRBJ1-2 | NA | TRBV14 | NA | TGTGCCAGCAGCCCGTCAGCGGCTGTCTATGGCTACACCTTC | CASSPSAAVYGYTF
TRBJ1-2 | TRBD1 | TRBV2 | NA | TGTGCCAGCAGCGAGGGACAGGACTATGGCTACACCTTC | CASSEGQDYGYTF
TRBJ2-7 | NA | TRBV5-1 | NA | TGCGCCAGCAGCAAGGACAGTTGGGACGAGCAGTACTTC | CASSKDSWDEQYF
TRBJ2-2 | NA | TRBV3-1/TRBV3-2 | NA | TGTGCCAGCAGCCAAGGACTTTGGAACACCGGGGAGCTGTTTTTT | CASSQGLWNTGELFF
TRBJ1-3 | TRBD1 | TRBV9 | NA | TGTGCCAGCAGCGCAGGGACAGTAGGAAACACCATATATTTT | CASSAGTVGNTIYF
TRBJ1-5 | TRBD1 | TRBV27 | NA | TGTGCCAGCAGTTTATGGGGACAGAGTGATCAGCCCCAGCATTTT | CASSLWGQSDQPQHF
TRBJ2-2 | NA | TRBV7-2 | NA | TGTGCCAGCAGCTTAGCGGTGGGAGCGAACACCGGGGAGCTGTTTTTT | CASSLAVGANTGELFF
TRBJ2-7 | NA | TRBV29-1 | NA | TGCAGCGTTGAAGATTCTACCTACGAGCAGTACTTC | CSVEDSTYEQYF
TRBJ1-1 | TRBD1 | TRBV5-1 | NA | TGCGCCAGCAGCTCGACAGGGGAAGGGGGAGCTTTCTTT | CASSSTGEGGAFF
TRBJ2-1 | NA | TRBV7-3 | NA | TGTGCCAGCAGCTCAAGACAAGGGGATGAGCAGTTCTTC | CASSSRQGDEQFF
TRBJ1-1 | NA | TRBV4-1 | NA | TGCGCCAGCAGCCAAGACCTACGGAGGAATAGAAACACTGAAGCTTTCTTT | CASSQDLRRNRNTEAFF
TRBJ1-3 | NA | TRBV5-6 | NA | TGTGCCAGCAAACAGTACTCTGGAAACACCATATATTTT | CASKQYSGNTIYF
TRBJ2-6 | NA | TRBV27 | NA | TGTGCCAGCAGTTCCCCGTTTGGGGCCAACGTCCTGACTTTC | CASSSPFGANVLTF
TRBJ1-3 | NA | TRBV12-5 | NA | TGTGCTAGTGGTTTGTCGGGCTCTGGAAACACCATATATTTT | CASGLSGSGNTIYF
TRBJ1-2 | NA | TRBV27 | NA | TGTGCCAGCAGGACCGGAGACTATGGCTACACCTTC | CASRTGDYGYTF
TRBJ2-2 | NA | TRBV19 | NA | TGTGCCAGTAGGGGACCGGGACAGAACACCGGGGAGCTGTTTTTT | CASRGPGQNTGELFF
TRBJ1-2 | NA | TRBV6-5 | NA | TGTGCCAGCAGTTCTAGCTCTAACTATGGCTACACCTTC | CASSSSSNYGYTF
TRBJ2-3 | TRBD1 | TRBV18 | NA | TGTGCCAGCTCACCACCGGGACAGGCCCCGGGCACAGATACGCAGTATTTT | CASSPPGQAPGTDTQYF
TRBJ1-2 | NA | TRBV5-1 | NA | TGCGCCAGCAGCTTGGATCCAAACTATGGCTACACCTTC | CASSLDPNYGYTF
TRBJ2-2 | TRBD2 | TRBV2 | NA | TGTGCCAGCACAGGGACTAGCGGGAACACCGGGGAGCTGTTTTTT | CASTGTSGNTGELFF
TRBJ2-5 | TRBD1 | TRBV11-2 | NA | TGTGCCAGCAGCTTACAGGGACAGGGACAAGAGACCCAGTACTTC | CASSLQGQGQETQYF